A few counts support the clone carrying this T cell receptor (beta chain). Its antigen is undetermined. These data belong to a study of cytomegalovirus exposure and HLA in healthy donors. Study-level results: TCR beta V- and J-gene trimming, according to a later analysis, was linked to a missense DCLRE1C variant. Earlier analysis looked at TCR beta V segments, and most were productive about 87% or about 30% of the time. A later analysis showed TCR association rates differing by HLA locus, peaking at DRB1 and lowest at HLA-C.

Vbeta (60) and Jbeta (13) primers were used in the PCR. Produced via immunoSEQ multiplex PCR; TCRdb's table is partial and in-frame only. This sample has tens of thousands of clones, with roughly 85% found just once. Healthy bone marrow donors made up the cohort. This CDR3 region has 12 residues. Germline CDR1 is MDHEN and CDR2 is SYDVKM. The V gene lost 2 bases and the J gene lost 9 bases, with 8 bases spanning the gap. The TCR comes from a young man in good health and CMV-seronegative. The chain combines TRBV28 with TRBJ1-5, with D hard to call. Sequencing input: PBMCs. CDR3 amino acids: CASSLPRWPQHF. CDR3 DNA sequence: TGTGCCAGCAGTTTACCCCGGTGGCCCCAGCATTTT.